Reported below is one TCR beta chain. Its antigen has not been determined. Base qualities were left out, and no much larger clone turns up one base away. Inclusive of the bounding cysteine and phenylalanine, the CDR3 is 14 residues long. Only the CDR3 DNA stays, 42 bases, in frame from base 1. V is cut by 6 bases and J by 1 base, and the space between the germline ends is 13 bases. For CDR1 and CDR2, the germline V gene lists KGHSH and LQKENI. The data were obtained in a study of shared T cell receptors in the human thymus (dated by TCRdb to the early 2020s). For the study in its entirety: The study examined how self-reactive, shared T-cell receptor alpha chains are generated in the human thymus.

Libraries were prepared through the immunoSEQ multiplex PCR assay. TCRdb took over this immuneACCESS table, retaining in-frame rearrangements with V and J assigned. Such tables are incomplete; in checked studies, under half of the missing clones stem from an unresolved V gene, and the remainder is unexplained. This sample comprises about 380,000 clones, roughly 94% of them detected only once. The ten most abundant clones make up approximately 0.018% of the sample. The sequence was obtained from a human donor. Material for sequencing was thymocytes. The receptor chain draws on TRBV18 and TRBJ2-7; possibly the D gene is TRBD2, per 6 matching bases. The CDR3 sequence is CASSRKAGSYEQYF. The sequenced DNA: TGTGCCAGCTCCCGAAAGGCGGGATCCTACGAGCAGTACTTC. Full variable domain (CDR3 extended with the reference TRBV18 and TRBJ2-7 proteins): NAGVMQNPRHLVRRRGQEARLRCSPMKGHSHVYWYRQLPEEGLKFMVYLQKENIIDESGMPKERFSAEFPKEGPSILRIQQVVRGDSAAYFCASSRKAGSYEQYFGPGTRLTVT.